This T cell receptor beta chain was captured by sequencing in a study of blood T cell repertoires in COVID-19. For the study at large: The origin of the acute and convalescent COVID-19 samples was the United States, Italy and Spain.

The CDR3 has 16 amino acids. Under the authors' procedure: The assay estimated nucleated cells by amplifying reference gene primers. The method was immunoSEQ multiplex PCR; TCRdb's version includes in-frame clones alone and lacks a portion of them. V and J calls and clone size are those listed in that table; D and trimming were worked out from the DNA. The sample lists more than 100,000 clones, about 89% occurring once. This clone has only one observation. The sample consisted of peripheral blood. V usage is TRBV21-1 and J usage is TRBJ1-2; TRBD1 is the table's D call, not checked against the DNA. TRBV21-1 constitutes a pseudogene. The sequence came from a man aged 45-65 years with active or convalescent COVID-19. The CDR3 protein is CASSKGRGQGARGYTF. CDR3 in DNA: TGTGCCAGCAGCAAAGGGCGGGGACAGGGGGCCCGGGGCTACACCTTC.